A selection of T cell receptor beta chains follows, all from one sample in a study of control samples from healthy donors and cancer patients. Assay used: immunoSEQ multiplex PCR; TCRdb lists only in-frame clones, some missing. The sample yields some 87,000 clones, approximately 80% seen once. Material for sequencing was PBMCs. Receptors were obtained from a man aged 55-75 years with head and neck cancer. Both conserved end residues are part of each CDR3. A D gene is named only where the DNA matches it firmly. Clone size, where shown, is once, few, many, or a class for clones that have expanded.

d_call	clone_size	v_call	j_call	cdr3_nt	cdr3_aa
.	.	TRBV27	TRBJ2-3	TGTGCCAGCACCCGCGAGTTACCCACAGATACGCAGTATTTT	CASTRELPTDTQYF
TRBD2	.	TRBV5-1	TRBJ2-7	TGCGCCAGCAGCCGGGGGGGACAAGGCTACGAGCAGTACTTC	CASSRGGQGYEQYF
TRBD1	.	TRBV3-1/TRBV3-2	TRBJ1-6	TGTGCCAGCAGCCCGGACAGGGATTCACCCCTCCACTTT	CASSPDRDSPLHF
TRBD1	.	TRBV3-1/TRBV3-2	TRBJ1-2	TGTGCCAGCAGCCGGGACAGGGGCGGCTACACCTTC	CASSRDRGGYTF
.	few	TRBV27	TRBJ1-4	TGTGCCAGCAGTTTAAGGGTAGCAACTAATGAAAAACTGTTTTTT	CASSLRVATNEKLFF
.	.	TRBV29-1	TRBJ2-2	TGCAGCGTTGCCCCGAACACCGGGGAGCTGTTTTTT	CSVAPNTGELFF
.	few	TRBV27	TRBJ2-3	TGTGCCAGCAGCCTAAGAGGGGGTAGGACATCGCAGTATTTT	CASSLRGGRTSQYF
TRBD2	.	TRBV5-1	TRBJ2-6	TGCGCCAGCAGCTTGGCCGGTAGTGCGGGAGGGCCATTATTCTCTGGGGCCAACGTCCTGACTTTC	CASSLAGSAGGPLFSGANVLTF
.	.	TRBV9	TRBJ2-3	TGTGCCAGCAGTGCCTTTTCCCAGGGGTCAGATACGCAGTATTTT	CASSAFSQGSDTQYF
.	.	TRBV6-5	TRBJ1-6	TGTGCCAGCAGTTACGGGGGCTCGGGATCACCCCTCCACTTT	CASSYGGSGSPLHF
TRBD2	once	TRBV5-5	TRBJ2-6	TGTGCCAGCAGCCCACTAGCGGGGGGCTCTGGGGCCAACGTCCTGACTTTC	CASSPLAGGSGANVLTF
TRBD2	once	TRBV6-5	TRBJ2-7	TGTGCCCTATTTCGGGGGGGCGGGGACGAGCAGTACTTC	CALFRGGGDEQYF
.	.	TRBV7-6	TRBJ2-7	TGTGCCAGCAGCTTGACAGCGTCCTACGAGCAGTACTTC	CASSLTASYEQYF
.	.	TRBV28	TRBJ2-1	TGTGCCAGCTCCACCTACAATGAGCAGTTCTTC	CASSTYNEQFF
.	.	TRBV30	TRBJ2-7	TGTGCCTGGAGTGCCTCCGGGACATTATACGAGCAGTACTTC	CAWSASGTLYEQYF
.	.	TRBV24-1	TRBJ2-2	TGTGCCACCAGTGATGACCGGGCTGAGAATAACGGGGAGCTGTTTTTT	CATSDDRAENNGELFF
.	.	TRBV9	TRBJ2-6	TGTGCCAGCAGCGTTACGTCCTCTGGGGCCAACGTCCTGACTTTC	CASSVTSSGANVLTF
TRBD1	once	TRBV9	TRBJ1-1	TGTGCCAGCAGCCTAGGACAGGGGAACACTGAAGCTTTCTTT	CASSLGQGNTEAFF
.	once	TRBV11-3	TRBJ1-1	TGTGCCAGCAGCCTTTACATGAACACTGAAGCTTTCTTT	CASSLYMNTEAFF
.	.	TRBV6-5	TRBJ1-1	TGTGCCAGCAACCGGGACAAAGCTTTCTTT	CASNRDKAFF
TRBD2	.	TRBV5-1	TRBJ2-1	TGCGCCAGCAGCTTGGAAAGCGGGGTCTACAATGAGCAGTTCTTC	CASSLESGVYNEQFF
TRBD1	.	TRBV5-5	TRBJ2-7	TGTGCCAGCAGCCAACGCACAGGGGGCCCACCTCCTACGCGGGAGCAGTACTTC	CASSQRTGGPPPTREQYF
.	.	TRBV5-1	TRBJ2-5	TGCGCCAGCAGCTTGGGACAGGCGGAGACCCAGTACTTC	CASSLGQAETQYF
.	.	TRBV3-1/TRBV3-2	TRBJ2-3	TGTGCCAGCAGCCCGGGGGCAGATACGCAGTATTTT	CASSPGADTQYF
.	.	TRBV5-8	TRBJ2-4	TGTGCCAGCAGCTTGGGAGGATCTGTTTCCAAAAACATTCAGTACTTC	CASSLGGSVSKNIQYF
TRBD1	.	TRBV7-9	TRBJ1-5	TGTGCCAGCAGCGCTACGACAGGGGCCAATCAGCCCCAGCATTTT	CASSATTGANQPQHF
.	.	TRBV20-1	TRBJ2-5	TGCAGTGCTAGTTCGGGGGGCGCGGAAGAGACCCAGTACTTC	CSASSGGAEETQYF
.	.	TRBV3-1/TRBV3-2	TRBJ2-7	TGTGCCAGCAGCCCGCGGGTCGCCAACGAGCAGTACTTC	CASSPRVANEQYF
TRBD2	.	TRBV7-8	TRBJ2-3	TGTGCCAGCAGCCACACCTCAGCGGGAGCGGGTGGAGATACGCAGTATTTT	CASSHTSAGAGGDTQYF
TRBD1	.	TRBV25-1	TRBJ2-5	TGTGCCAGCAGTGAATTGGGACAGGGGAGTGAGACCCAGTACTTC	CASSELGQGSETQYF
.	.	TRBV5-1	TRBJ2-2	TGCGCCAGCAGCTTGAGTATTGTCGGTGGGTACACCGGGGAGCTGTTTTTT	CASSLSIVGGYTGELFF
.	once	TRBV27	TRBJ2-1	TGTGCCAGCAGTTATGGTGGGTCGGGCAATGAGCAGTTCTTC	CASSYGGSGNEQFF
.	.	TRBV10-3	TRBJ1-1	TGTGCCATCAGACCGGGGCCCCGCGGGGAAGACTCTGAAGCTTTCTTT	CAIRPGPRGEDSEAFF
TRBD1	.	TRBV28	TRBJ2-5	TGTGCCAGCAGTCGCCTCCAGGGGGCTGAAGAGACCCAGTACTTC	CASSRLQGAEETQYF